This T cell receptor beta chain was profiled in a study of T cell responses to AZD1222 COVID-19 vaccine (dated by TCRdb to about 2021). With respect to the entire study: A total of about 230 trial participants underwent TCR sequencing, of whom about 200 received two doses of AZD1222 and around 26 received two doses of the MenACWY control vaccine. Trial participants were enrolled into age subgroups of 18-55, 56-69 and 70-plus years, which contained 148, 28 and 57 TCR-sequenced participants, respectively.

A note on this clone: Its antigen has not been determined. Base qualities were left out, and no much larger clone turns up one base away.

The time point label of this sample denotes: about 28 days (+/-7) after the second vaccine dose. AZD1222 recipients given second doses at about 4 weeks or at about 12 weeks were pooled, since spike-specific TCR depth and breadth were not found to differ between the two schedules. The vaccinee samples were drawn from two UK trials, COV001 and COV002, one of which was a single-blind randomized controlled phase 2/3 trial testing AZD1222 (ChAdOx1 nCoV-19) in healthy adults. Trial participant PBMC samples were collected at day 0 and day 28 after the second dose for TCRbeta chain sequencing. The germline V gene encodes CDR1 SGHNT and CDR2 YYREEE (reference sequence). V loses 4 bases, J loses 9 bases, and the germline ends lie 11 bases apart. Taken from cysteine to phenylalanine, the CDR3 has 12 residues. The entry retains the CDR3 DNA only, 36 bases that are in frame from base 1. The CDR3 regions of human TCRbeta chains were subjected to immunosequencing. The original pipeline was this. TCRs in the repertoires were matched against a reference library of SARS-CoV-2-specific TCRs that had been generated with the MIRA antigen-specificity platform. Breadth was defined as the fraction of unique TCRs that were SARS-CoV-2-associated, and depth was defined as the fraction of total T cells that were SARS-CoV-2-associated. Each spike-specific TCR was assigned to its reactive spike region and to a CD4 or CD8 class using the MIRA data. Log10-transformed breadth and depth values were compared by one-way ANOVA with Sidak's multiple comparisons tests. Entries here come from immuneACCESS through TCRdb and include only in-frame sequences with V and J called. Some clones fail to appear in such tables; in the studies checked, an unresolved V gene covers under half of the shortfall, and the cause of the remainder is unknown. V, J and clone size are taken as reported in that table, and D and trimming were inferred from the DNA itself. In all, the sample holds approximately 90,000 clones, and over 75% of those were seen once. The top ten clones comprise more than 5% of the sample.

The study at large found these results: A significant rise in spike-specific TCR breadth and depth was observed after two AZD1222 doses relative to day 0 and relative to MenACWY recipients. Nearly half of unique spike-specific TCRs reportedly recognized epitopes outside regions mutated in the B.1.351 and B.1.1.7 variants. Because no day 14 peak-response samples were available, the repertoires could be characterized only after the peak T cell response. Conclusions about previously exposed vaccinees are limited, since just five or six AZD1222 recipients were seropositive for SARS-CoV-2 at baseline. Participants were mostly white British and included more females than males, and it was suggested by the authors that clonal diversity may have been underestimated. Vaccine-associated CD4 TCRs spanned the whole spike protein, with dominant responses in regions 160-218 and 743-854. In the small 56-69-year group, the increase in depth fell short of significance, most likely because of low power.

This receptor chain uses TRBV5-4 and TRBJ2-1; the D gene is possibly TRBD2, with 5 bases matching. This receptor was obtained from an adult who received the AZD1222 COVID-19 vaccine. The source material was peripheral blood, sampled 28 days after the second AZD1222 dose. The CDR3 corresponds to CASSGGRSEQFF. The DNA sequence is as follows: TGTGCCAGCAGCGGAGGTAGATCTGAGCAGTTCTTC.